These 26 T cell receptor beta chains were sequenced from one sample in a study of blood T cell repertoires in COVID-19. Libraries were prepared by immunoSEQ multiplex PCR; TCRdb keeps only in-frame clonotypes and omits some of them. This sample has roughly 200,000 clones, with about nine tenths found just once. Sequencing was performed on peripheral blood. The receptor set was obtained from a man in his fifties or sixties with acute or convalescent COVID-19.

The V call is TRBV7-8, the J call TRBJ1-6; no clear D gene. Trimming removed 1 base at V and 0 bases at J, with 7 bases between. The CDR3 has 16 amino acids. Germline CDR1 SGHVS, CDR2 FQNEAQ. CDR3 protein: CASSLGRSSYNSPLHF. The CDR3 nucleotides read TGTGCCAGCAGCTTAGGGAGGAGCTCCTATAATTCACCCCTCCACTTT.

V usage is TRBV6-2 or TRBV6-3 and J usage is TRBJ1-2, with D unclear. V dropped 5 bases and J dropped 2 bases, with 15 bases sitting between them. Germline V gives CDR1 MNHEY, CDR2 SVGEGT. The CDR3 contains 15 residues. Here the CDR3 reads CASSDGSSRNYGYTF. CDR3 DNA sequence: TGTGCCAGCAGTGACGGGTCATCGAGAAACTATGGCTACACCTTC.

The V and J genes are TRBV7-8 and TRBJ2-5; 9 nucleotides align to TRBD2. The germline V gene has CDR1 SGHVS and CDR2 FQNEAQ. V gave up 2 bases and J gave up 4 bases; unmatched junction bases: 2. The CDR3 covers 14 residues. The CDR3 reads CASSLKTSGETQYF. In DNA form, the CDR3 reads TGTGCCAGCAGCTTAAAGACTAGCGGAGAGACCCAGTACTTC. Full variable domain (rest looked up from reference TRBV7-8 and TRBJ2-5): GAGVSQSPRYKVAKRGQDVALRCDPISGHVSLFWYQQALGQGPEFLTYFQNEAQLDKSGLPSDRFFAERPEGSVSTLKIQRTQQEDSAVYLCASSLKTSGETQYFGPGTRLLVL.

The chain links TRBV5-1 to TRBJ2-6, with 7 bases identical to TRBD1. The junction had 12 bases not matched to a gene; V was cut back by 0 bases and J by 3 bases. Germline V gives CDR1 SGHRS, CDR2 YFSETQ. This CDR3 contains 19 residues. CDR3 DNA: TGCGCCAGCAGCTTGGGACAGGGCCTCTTACAGGATGGGGCCAACGTCCTGACTTTC. Translating it yields CASSLGQGLLQDGANVLTF.

The chain recombines TRBV27 with TRBJ2-3; a possible D gene is TRBD1 (6 bases). V was clipped by 2 bases and J by 2 bases, with 11 bases between them. Germline V gene sequence: CDR1 MNHEY, CDR2 SMNVEV (reference sequence). The CDR3 spans 15 residues. The CDR3 DNA follows: TGTGCCAGCAGTTTAACAGGGTTGGACACAGATACGCAGTATTTT. This codes for CASSLTGLDTDTQYF.

The chain couples TRBV7-2 to TRBJ2-3; tentatively, D is TRBD2 (7 bases). The CDR3 sequence is 14 residues long. Germline V gene sequence: CDR1 SGHTA, CDR2 FQGNSA. V was pared by 3 bases and J by 4 bases, with 11 bases between. The CDR3 DNA reads TGTGCCAGCAGCTTCGGGGGGCCCCCAGATACGCAGTATTTT. It codes for CASSFGGPPDTQYF.

The chain carries TRBV7-2 and TRBJ2-3, with D possibly matching TRBD2 (6 bases). The CDR3 length is 17 residues. The germline V gene has CDR1 SGHTA and CDR2 FQGNSA. Deletions cut 3 bases from V and 1 base from J, with 17 bases between. The CDR3 sequence is CASSFATSSSRTDTQYF. CDR3 bases: TGTGCCAGCAGCTTCGCGACTAGTTCCTCCCGCACAGATACGCAGTATTTT.

V is TRBV28 and J is TRBJ1-1; D might be TRBD1 (6 bases). In germline, CDR1 is MDHEN, CDR2 SYDVKM. The CDR3 is made up of 15 amino acids. The V and J ends lost 4 bases and 3 bases respectively, with 15 bases between them. CDR3 bases: TGTGCCAGCAGTTCCCTAGGGGGATCGGACACTGAAGCTTTCTTT. Protein product: CASSSLGGSDTEAFF.

The chain uses TRBV2 and TRBJ2-7; 9 nucleotides agree with TRBD1. CDR1 is SNHLY, CDR2 FYNNEI, per germline. The CDR3 consists of 14 residues. V shed 5 bases, J shed 3 bases, and the junction held 5 bases outside the gene matches. Here the CDR3 reads CASSYGTGNYEQYV. The CDR3, as DNA: TGTGCCAGCAGTTACGGGACAGGGAACTACGAGCAGTACGTC.

This clone was seen a single time. For the CDR3, the DNA is TGTGCCAGCAGCCTACAGGGGGCTCCGATGAACACTGAAGCTTTCTTT. Translated: CASSLQGAPMNTEAFF. The V gene is TRBV7-2, the J gene TRBJ1-1, with 9 bases lining up with TRBD1. The V gene's germline CDR1 is SGHTA and CDR2 FQGNSA. This CDR3 is built from 16 residues. V was clipped by 5 bases and J by 0 bases; unmatched bases: 7.

This clone appeared a single time. The rearrangement joins TRBV27 to TRBJ2-7; D is perhaps TRBD2 (5 bases). V shed 3 bases and J shed 6 bases, with 12 bases lying between them. From germline, CDR1 is MNHEY and CDR2 SMNVEV (reference sequence). This CDR3 region has 13 residues. CDR3 DNA sequence: TGTGCCAGCAGTTTCGTTATCGGGGTCGAGCAGTACTTC. Translating it yields CASSFVIGVEQYF.

This chain uses TRBV28 with TRBJ1-4; no reliable D call. With 5 bases removed from V and 4 bases from J, the gap between germline ends came to 5 bases. Germline V CDR1 and CDR2: MDHEN, SYDVKM. This CDR3 has 12 amino acids. For the CDR3, the DNA is TGTGCCAGCAGTCCCTTTAATGAAAAACTGTTTTTT. This sequence encodes CASSPFNEKLFF.

The chain employs TRBV6-1 and TRBJ2-3; 7 nucleotides align to TRBD2. V shed 7 bases and J 0 bases; nucleotides not matched to a gene: 1. The V gene's germline CDR1 is MNHNS and CDR2 SASEGT. The CDR3 length is 13 residues. CDR3 sequence (DNA): TGTGCCAGCATGCGGGGGAGCACAGATACGCAGTATTTT. Translated: CASMRGSTDTQYF.

This clone was seen a few times. J is TRBJ1-5 and V is TRBV4-1, with D uncertain. CDR1 is MGHRA and CDR2 is YSYEKL in the germline V gene. CDR3 length: 14 residues. V gave up 4 bases and J gave up 0 bases, with 7 bases separating them. The CDR3 DNA is TGCGCCAGCAGCCTTGACACTAGCAATCAGCCCCAGCATTTT. Amino acid sequence: CASSLDTSNQPQHF.

The rearrangement joins TRBV28 to TRBJ2-1; tentative D call: TRBD1 (6 bases). This CDR3 spans 12 amino acids. Germline V CDR1 and CDR2: MDHEN, SYDVKM. V lost 5 bases to trimming and J lost 9 bases, with 11 bases between them. Here the CDR3 DNA reads TGTGCCAGCAGTCTCGGGACAACTGAGCAGTTCTTC. Translating it yields CASSLGTTEQFF.

This chain links TRBV9 with TRBJ2-2; D is ambiguous. The CDR3 length is 17 residues. V shed 0 bases and J shed 5 bases, with 17 bases lying between them. Per the germline V gene, CDR1 is SGDLS and CDR2 is YYNGEE. The CDR3 loop reads CASSVVSGAPVTGELFF. CDR3 DNA sequence: TGTGCCAGCAGCGTAGTCTCCGGAGCCCCCGTAACCGGGGAGCTGTTTTTT.

The J gene is TRBJ2-1, the V gene TRBV6-4; TRBD2 aligns across 10 bases. This CDR3 is 13 amino acids long. V shed 8 bases, J shed 4 bases, and the junction held 2 bases outside the gene matches. Germline V lookup: CDR1 MRHNA, CDR2 SNTAGT. This chain's CDR3 is CASSSGSYNEQFF. The DNA of the CDR3 is TGTGCCAGCTCTAGCGGGAGTTACAATGAGCAGTTCTTC.

The chain links TRBV28 to TRBJ2-7; 9 bases are a match to TRBD2. Germline assignment: CDR1 MDHEN and CDR2 SYDVKM. The CDR3 length is 15 residues. After removal of 6 bases from V and 3 bases from J, the junction contained 9 bases not matched to a gene. The chain's CDR3 is CASSPHSGSYYEQYF. Here the CDR3 DNA reads TGTGCCAGCAGCCCACATAGCGGGAGTTACTACGAGCAGTACTTC. Based on the CDR3 plus reference TRBV28 and TRBJ2-7, the full variable domain is DVKVTQSSRYLVKRTGEKVFLECVQDMDHENMFWYRQDPGLGLRLIYFSYDVKMKEKGDIPEGYSVSREKKERFSLILESASTNQTSMYLCASSPHSGSYYEQYFGPGTRLTVT.

This clone showed up just once. The chain links TRBV28 to TRBJ1-4; 7 bases fit TRBD1. This CDR3 region has 14 residues. The junction had 6 bases not matched to a gene; V was cut back by 4 bases and J by 7 bases. Germline assignment: CDR1 MDHEN and CDR2 SYDVKM. The DNA for the CDR3 is TGTGCCAGCAGTTCTATGCAGGGGGTTGAAAAACTGTTTTTT. It yields the protein CASSSMQGVEKLFF.

The rearrangement links TRBV28 to TRBJ2-1; 7 bases map to TRBD2. With 7 bases clipped from V and 5 bases from J, the junction kept 8 bases outside the gene matches. This CDR3 is 14 amino acids long. Germline CDR1 is MDHEN and CDR2 is SYDVKM. CDR3: CASTRGGSHNEQFF. The CDR3 DNA reads TGTGCCAGCACCCGTGGCGGGAGCCACAATGAGCAGTTCTTC. Variable domain in full (rest from reference TRBV28 and TRBJ2-1): DVKVTQSSRYLVKRTGEKVFLECVQDMDHENMFWYRQDPGLGLRLIYFSYDVKMKEKGDIPEGYSVSREKKERFSLILESASTNQTSMYLCASTRGGSHNEQFFGPGTRLTVL.

The chain carries TRBV24-1 and TRBJ2-2; 8 nucleotides line up with TRBD1. CDR1 is KGHDR and CDR2 is SFDVKD in the germline V gene. This CDR3 region has 14 residues. Unmatched junction bases numbered 3, after V lost 9 bases and J lost 1 base. DNA of the CDR3: TGTGCCACCCGTGGGACAGGGAACACCGGGGAGCTGTTTTTT. Its translation is CATRGTGNTGELFF.

The rearrangement uses TRBV6-2 or TRBV6-3 and TRBJ1-4; D gene unclear. CDR3 length equals 14 residues. V was shortened by 2 bases and J by 1 base, with 5 bases between the two germline ends. Germline CDR1 reads MNHEY; CDR2 reads SVGEGT. CDR3 in amino acids: CASSYGGTNEKLFF. The DNA for the CDR3 is TGTGCCAGCAGTTACGGCGGAACTAATGAAAAACTGTTTTTT.

The chain is built from TRBV28 and TRBJ1-3; a possible D gene is TRBD1 (6 bases). The CDR3 length is 17 residues. Germline V gene sequence: CDR1 MDHEN, CDR2 SYDVKM. V lost 6 bases to trimming and J lost 0 bases, with 18 bases between them. The CDR3 nucleotides read TGTGCCAGCAGGATTGACCGCGGACAGACCTCTGGAAACACCATATATTTT. Encoded protein: CASRIDRGQTSGNTIYF.

This chain uses TRBV28 with TRBJ1-4, with a tentative D call TRBD1 (6 bases). Germline values: CDR1 MDHEN, CDR2 SYDVKM. V dropped 6 bases and J dropped 5 bases, with 13 bases sitting between them. The CDR3 loop spans 14 amino acids. The CDR3 region is CASSPTGANEKLFF. The CDR3 nucleotides read TGTGCCAGCAGCCCGACAGGTGCGAATGAAAAACTGTTTTTT.

The table lists this clone with a count of one. CDR3 in amino acids: CATSRGQGGGYTF. The CDR3 DNA reads TGTGCCACCAGCAGAGGGCAGGGCGGCGGCTACACCTTC. This chain links TRBV15 with TRBJ1-2; a weak D match, TRBD1 (5 bases). The CDR3 sequence is 13 residues long. V gave up 1 base and J gave up 8 bases, with 11 bases separating them. From germline, CDR1 is LNHNV and CDR2 YYDKDF (reference sequence). Drawing the rest from reference TRBV15 and TRBJ1-2, the complete variable domain is DAMVIQNPRYQVTQFGKPVTLSCSQTLNHNVMYWYQQKSSQAPKLLFHYYDKDFNNEADTPDNFQSRRPNTSFCFLDIRSPGLGDTAMYLCATSRGQGGGYTFGSGTRLTVV.

This rearrangement joins TRBV6-4 to TRBJ1-5, with D possibly being TRBD1 (5 bases). CDR3 length equals 13 residues. CDR1 and CDR2 (germline): MRHNA, SNTAGT. Deletions cut 3 bases from V and 3 bases from J, with 6 bases between. CDR3 region: CASSEQANQPQHF. The CDR3 nucleotides are TGTGCCAGCAGTGAACAGGCCAATCAGCCCCAGCATTTT.